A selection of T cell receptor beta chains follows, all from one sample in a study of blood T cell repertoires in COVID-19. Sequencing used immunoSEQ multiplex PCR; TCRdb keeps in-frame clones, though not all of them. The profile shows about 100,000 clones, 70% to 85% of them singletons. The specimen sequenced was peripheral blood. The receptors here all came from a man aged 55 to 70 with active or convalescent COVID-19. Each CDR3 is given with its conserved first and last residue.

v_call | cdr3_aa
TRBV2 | CASSELGKIEQYF
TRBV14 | CASSAGTSGMRETQYF
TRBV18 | CASSQTAGTSGRSTDTQYF
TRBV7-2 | CASSLTGLRTQPQHF
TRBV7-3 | CASSIVAGGWNEQFF
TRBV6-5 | CASSLLTGRDEQFF
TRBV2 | CASSDSGPSYEQYF
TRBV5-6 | CASRGGTLSTDTQYF
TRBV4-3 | CASSQEQTGLAGRGSYNEQFF
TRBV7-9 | CASSLAGLAGESYNEQFF
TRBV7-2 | CASSLAFDRRGTQYF
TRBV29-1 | CSVTRRGSNTEAFF
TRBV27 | CASSLAVGEQFF
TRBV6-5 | CASSSRQSSGNTIYF
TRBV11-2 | CASSLITNEQYF
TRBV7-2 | CASSERRGNYNEQFF
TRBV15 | CATSSHRGSVGETQYF
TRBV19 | CASRDTANYGYTF
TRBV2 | CASRVLAGALGNEQFF
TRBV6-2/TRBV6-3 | CASSSWTGSGYTF
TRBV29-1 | CSAFTLGQEPYGYTF
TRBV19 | CASTPREGYGYTF
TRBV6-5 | CASSYGTGRTEAFF
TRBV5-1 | CASSSGGLNIQYF
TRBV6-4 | CASGPTRLHLVQFF
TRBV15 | CATSRNLIGQGETQYF
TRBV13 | CASRERAANYGYTF
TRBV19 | CASSTGENYGYTF
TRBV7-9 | CASSLEAGKTPYEQYF
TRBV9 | CASSVSFQGWANEQFF
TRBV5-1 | CASSAGEGYYEQFF
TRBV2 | CASSLEEGANTEAFF
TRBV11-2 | CASSFSLAGGYEQYF
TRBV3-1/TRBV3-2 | CASTATGSNYGYTF
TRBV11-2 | CATARTENTEAFF
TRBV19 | CASSIGRTWINEKLFF
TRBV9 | CASSVSSGGETQYF
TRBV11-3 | CASSPRQGLSSGNTIYF
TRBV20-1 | CSASAGWINNEQFF
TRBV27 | CASSLGQASYEQYF
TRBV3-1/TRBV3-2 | CASSRETSNYGYTF
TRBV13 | CASSASGSSYNEQFF
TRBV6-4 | CASSESFGSGEQFF
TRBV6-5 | CASRQGGGYGYTF
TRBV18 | CASSPRLSGSSYNEQFF